This TCR beta chain was found in a study of T cells in Graves' hyperthyroidism and ophthalmopathy. Ten or more counts support this clonotype. Amplification of TCR beta CDR3 regions was performed using RNA transcripts as template. The study used the HTBI primer set for a first-round RT-PCR of the TCR CDR3. TCRdb analysed the multiplex PCR reads with MiXCR anew, one entry per CDR3 protein. The table includes some 460,000 distinct CDR3 sequences, around 14% detected once. CDR1 and CDR2 (germline): LGHDT, YNNKEL (reference sequence). The CDR3 contains 17 residues. V trimming: 0 bases; J trimming: 1 base; junction bases outside the gene matches: 9.

The rearrangement uses TRBV3-1 and TRBJ2-7; 7 bases agree with TRBD2. This receptor was identified in a woman aged 18-29 years with Graves' hyperthyroidism. Sequencing input: blood. CDR3 residues: CASSQDRTGLLSYEQYF. The DNA of the CDR3 is TGTGCCAGCAGCCAAGATCGTACGGGACTACTTTCCTACGAGCAGTACTTC.